These T cell receptor beta chains were read from a single sample in a study of blood T cell repertoires in COVID-19. The assay was immunoSEQ multiplex PCR, and TCRdb's table has in-frame clones only and misses some. The sample holds 110,000 or so clones, 84% seen once. Specimen: peripheral blood. All receptors come from a woman aged 45-60 years with acute or convalescent COVID-19. The CDR3 runs from the conserved cysteine through the conserved F or W. D genes are given only for firm matches. Expanded clones are given a class, and other clones once, few, many or no size at all.

-,TRBV30,-,CAWRGGGGAMNTEAFF
TRBD1,TRBV28,-,CASSPQDREANYGYTF
TRBD1,TRBV9,-,CASSAYRGMNTEAFF
-,TRBV10-3,-,CAISNPTGTLPNTEAFF
-,TRBV7-8,-,CASSLAAGQETQYF
-,TRBV10-2,-,CASSTGSRRGRAAPLHF
-,TRBV21-1,-,CASSKVGRVRSRSNQPQHF
TRBD1,TRBV5-1,-,CASSSQGTNEKLFF
TRBD1,TRBV19,-,CASSLGTGSNQPQHF
-,TRBV3-1/TRBV3-2,-,CASSQFWARKRAPTDTQYF
TRBD1,TRBV6-5,-,CASRPTGTVNQPQHF
TRBD1,TRBV5-1,-,CASRRDRVGEQYF
-,TRBV30,-,CAWSAPLGSAGEKLFF
TRBD1,TRBV9,-,CASSVADRVSSPLHF
-,TRBV7-9,-,CASSSRRGGITDTQYF
TRBD1,TRBV7-8,-,CASSFRQGGTNEQFF
-,TRBV14,-,CASSQGAGYTDTQYF
-,TRBV7-2,-,CASSLRGRWADTQYF
-,TRBV9,-,CASGPGSTDTQYF
-,TRBV10-3,few,CAINEQRRLNTEAFF
TRBD1,TRBV6-5,-,CASRGTGGYTGELFF
TRBD1,TRBV12-3/TRBV12-4,-,CASSPTGQGVGTF
TRBD1,TRBV25-1,-,CASSATGYFYGYTF
TRBD2,TRBV4-2,once,CASSQDDQLAVKPYEQYF
-,TRBV5-5,-,CASSLDGSAETQYF
-,TRBV7-2,few,CASSQGTPNQPQHF
-,TRBV5-1,-,CASSFNWADEQYF
TRBD1,TRBV4-1,-,CASSQAVVRLGTGWTDTQYF
TRBD1,TRBV9,-,CASSVGRGESGYTF
TRBD1,TRBV9,-,CASSERDRGVSPLHF
TRBD1,TRBV28,-,CASSLTGGSLSQPQHF
-,TRBV12-3/TRBV12-4,-,CASRAQGYEQYF
-,TRBV5-5,-,CASSLARERGGISPLHF
-,TRBV28,-,CATRTQGSLNYGYTF
TRBD1,TRBV10-3,-,CAISESGTVYEQYF
-,TRBV5-1,-,CASSEQVLLNTGELFF
TRBD1,TRBV7-9,-,CASSDLGQATEAFF
TRBD1,TRBV2,-,CASMDRGNEKLFF
TRBD1,TRBV2,-,CASNRDRGYQPQHF
-,TRBV6-5,-,CASSRTRFQETQYF
-,TRBV28,-,CASRLSGVDTQYF
TRBD1,TRBV2,-,CASSLGTGVTYGYTF
-,TRBV14,-,CASSQDWGAGETQYF
-,TRBV5-5,-,CASSFADGGYEQYF
-,TRBV9,few,CASSSRVNTEAFF
TRBD2,TRBV19,-,CASSEPSGITDTQYF
-,TRBV12-3/TRBV12-4,-,CASWSGSGEAFF
TRBD1,TRBV5-1,once,CASSLGLPGGYGYTF
TRBD1,TRBV5-4,-,CASSLDRGSEKLFF
-,TRBV11-3,-,CASSLAPGRGEQFF
TRBD1,TRBV6-1,-,CASSRTGVSYEQYF
TRBD2,TRBV2,-,CASSSGLAGDEQYF
TRBD1,TRBV19,few,CASSSWTGAKGQPQHF
-,TRBV11-2,once,CASSLERGNTEAFF
-,TRBV18,-,CASSRTVRGEDGSYTF
TRBD2,TRBV7-3,-,CASSLWAGGSYNEQFF
-,TRBV3-1/TRBV3-2,-,CASSPRQGGGSREQYF